This T cell receptor (beta chain) was identified in a study of T cell changes during pregnancy in multiple sclerosis. The CDR3 is 16 residues long. Germline CDR1 MGHRA, CDR2 YSYEKL. The V and J ends lost 6 bases and 3 bases respectively, with 18 bases between them. Profiled with immunoSEQ multiplex PCR; TCRdb holds only in-frame clones, not every one. The sample has under 25,000 clones, 70% to 90% seen once. The rearrangement uses TRBV4-1 and TRBJ2-1; D is perhaps TRBD2 (6 bases). The TCR comes from a female donor with multiple sclerosis, enrolled in a pregnancy study. The sequenced sample was CD8+ T cells from peripheral blood mononuclear cells, obtained before pregnancy. CDR3 amino acids: CASSPTGGLIYNEQFF. In DNA, the CDR3 is TGCGCCAGCAGTCCGACTGGAGGGTTGATCTACAATGAGCAGTTCTTC.